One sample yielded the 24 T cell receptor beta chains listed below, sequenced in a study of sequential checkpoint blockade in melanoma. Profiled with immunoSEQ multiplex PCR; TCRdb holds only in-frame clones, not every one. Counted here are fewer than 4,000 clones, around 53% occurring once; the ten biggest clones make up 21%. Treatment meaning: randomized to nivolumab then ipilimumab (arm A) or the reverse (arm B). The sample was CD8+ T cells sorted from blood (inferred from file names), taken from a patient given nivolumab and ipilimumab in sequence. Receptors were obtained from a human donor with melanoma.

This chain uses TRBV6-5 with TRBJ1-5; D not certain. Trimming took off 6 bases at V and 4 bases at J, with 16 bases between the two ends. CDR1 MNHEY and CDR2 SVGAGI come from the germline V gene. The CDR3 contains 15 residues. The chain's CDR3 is CASSSGGHPNQPQHF. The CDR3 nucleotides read TGTGCCAGCAGCAGTGGAGGTCACCCAAATCAGCCCCAGCATTTT.

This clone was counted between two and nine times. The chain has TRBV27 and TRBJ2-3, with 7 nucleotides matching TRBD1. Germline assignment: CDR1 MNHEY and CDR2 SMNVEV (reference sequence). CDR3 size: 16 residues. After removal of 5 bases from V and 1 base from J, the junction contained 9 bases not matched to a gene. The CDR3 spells CASSPTGEFGTDTQYF. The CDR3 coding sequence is TGTGCCAGCAGTCCTACAGGGGAGTTTGGCACAGATACGCAGTATTTT.

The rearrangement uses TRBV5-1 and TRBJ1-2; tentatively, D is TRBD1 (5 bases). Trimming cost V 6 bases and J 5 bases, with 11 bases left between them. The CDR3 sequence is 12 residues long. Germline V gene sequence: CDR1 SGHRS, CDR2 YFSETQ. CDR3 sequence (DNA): TGCGCCAGCACCCACGACAGTTATGGCTACACCTTC. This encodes CASTHDSYGYTF.

The chain's CDR3 is CASSLGGGDAFF. CDR3 DNA: TGTGCCAGCAGCTTGGGTGGGGGCGATGCTTTCTTT. The rearrangement uses TRBV5-4 and TRBJ1-1; tentative D call: TRBD1 (6 bases). The V gene lost 0 bases and the J gene lost 11 bases, with 11 bases spanning the gap. Germline assignment: CDR1 SGHNT and CDR2 YYREEE (reference sequence). This CDR3 is built from 12 residues.

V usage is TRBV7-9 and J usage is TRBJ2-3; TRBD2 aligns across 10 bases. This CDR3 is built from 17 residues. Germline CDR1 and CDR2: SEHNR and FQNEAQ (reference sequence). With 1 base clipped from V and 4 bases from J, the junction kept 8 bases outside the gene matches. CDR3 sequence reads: CASSLGGLAGVADTQYF. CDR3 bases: TGTGCCAGCAGCTTAGGTGGGCTAGCGGGAGTGGCAGATACGCAGTATTTT.

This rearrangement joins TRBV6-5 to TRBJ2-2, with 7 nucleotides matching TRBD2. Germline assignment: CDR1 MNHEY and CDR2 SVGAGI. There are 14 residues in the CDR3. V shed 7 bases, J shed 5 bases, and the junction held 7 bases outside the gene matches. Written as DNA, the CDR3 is TGTGCCAGCATTTCGGGAGGACGGACCGGGGAGCTGTTTTTT. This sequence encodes CASISGGRTGELFF.

In DNA form, the CDR3 reads TGTGCCAGCAGTTTTCAGGGGGTTGGGGCCAACGTCCTGACTTTC. Amino acid sequence: CASSFQGVGANVLTF. The rearrangement links TRBV7-9 to TRBJ2-6; 7 bases line up with TRBD1. This CDR3 has 15 residues. V lost 6 bases, J lost 3 bases, and 5 bases stayed unmatched. Germline loops: CDR1 SEHNR, CDR2 FQNEAQ (reference sequence).

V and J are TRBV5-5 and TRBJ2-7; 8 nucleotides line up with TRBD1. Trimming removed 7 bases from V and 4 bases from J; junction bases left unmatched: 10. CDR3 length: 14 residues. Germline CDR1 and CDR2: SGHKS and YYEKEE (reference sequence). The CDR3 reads CASEAGGLEYEQYF. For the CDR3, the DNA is TGTGCCAGCGAGGCAGGGGGCTTAGAGTACGAGCAGTACTTC.

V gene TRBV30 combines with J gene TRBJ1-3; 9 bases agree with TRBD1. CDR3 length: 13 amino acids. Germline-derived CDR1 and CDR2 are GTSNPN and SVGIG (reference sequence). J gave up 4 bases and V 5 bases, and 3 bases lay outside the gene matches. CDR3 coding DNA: TGTGCCTGGGACAGGGGGACGGGAAACACCATATATTTT. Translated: CAWDRGTGNTIYF.

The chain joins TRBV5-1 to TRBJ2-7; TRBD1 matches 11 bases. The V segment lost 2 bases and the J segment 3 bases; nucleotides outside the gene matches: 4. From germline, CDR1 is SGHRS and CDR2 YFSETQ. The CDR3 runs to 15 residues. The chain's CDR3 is CASSFGQGADYEQYF. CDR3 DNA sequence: TGCGCCAGCAGCTTTGGACAGGGGGCTGACTACGAGCAGTACTTC.

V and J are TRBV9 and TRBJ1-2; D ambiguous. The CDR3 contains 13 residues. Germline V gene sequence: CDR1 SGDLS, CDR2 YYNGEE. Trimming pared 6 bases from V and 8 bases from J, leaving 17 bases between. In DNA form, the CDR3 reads TGTGCCAGCATTTACCCCGGGTTGAAGGGCTACACCTTC. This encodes CASIYPGLKGYTF.

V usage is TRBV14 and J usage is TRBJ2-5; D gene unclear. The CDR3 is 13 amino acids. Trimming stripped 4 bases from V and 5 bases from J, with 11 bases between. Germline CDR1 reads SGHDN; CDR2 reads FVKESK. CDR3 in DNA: TGTGCCAGCAGCCCCAGCGTTTCGGAGACCCAGTACTTC. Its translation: CASSPSVSETQYF.

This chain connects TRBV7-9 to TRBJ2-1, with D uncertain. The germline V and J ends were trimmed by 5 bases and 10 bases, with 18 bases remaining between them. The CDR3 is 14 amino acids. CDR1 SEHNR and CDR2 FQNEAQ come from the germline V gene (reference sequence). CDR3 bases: TGTGCCAGCAGCATTCCAGACAACAAATTCGAGCAGTTCTTC. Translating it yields CASSIPDNKFEQFF. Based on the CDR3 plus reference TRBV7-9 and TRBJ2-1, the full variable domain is DTGVSQNPRHKITKRGQNVTFRCDPISEHNRLYWYRQTLGQGPEFLTYFQNEAQLEKSRLLSDRFSAERPKGSFSTLEIQRTEQGDSAMYLCASSIPDNKFEQFFGPGTRLTVL.

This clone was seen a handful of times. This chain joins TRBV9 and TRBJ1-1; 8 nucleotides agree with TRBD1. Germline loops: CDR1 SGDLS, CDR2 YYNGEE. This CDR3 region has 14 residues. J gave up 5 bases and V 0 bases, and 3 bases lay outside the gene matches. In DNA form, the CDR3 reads TGTGCCAGCAGCGTAGCAGGGGGCGAGACTGAAGCTTTCTTT. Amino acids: CASSVAGGETEAFF.

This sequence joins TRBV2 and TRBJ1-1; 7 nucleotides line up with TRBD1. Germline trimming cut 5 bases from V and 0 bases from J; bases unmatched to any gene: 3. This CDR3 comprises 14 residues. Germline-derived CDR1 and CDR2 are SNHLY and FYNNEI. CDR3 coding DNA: TGTGCCAGCAGTCAGACAGGGATGAACACTGAAGCTTTCTTT. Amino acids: CASSQTGMNTEAFF. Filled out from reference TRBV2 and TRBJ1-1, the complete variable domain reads EPEVTQTPSHQVTQMGQEVILRCVPISNHLYFYWYRQILGQKVEFLVSFYNNEISEKSEIFDDQFSVERPDGSNFTLKIRSTKLEDSAMYFCASSQTGMNTEAFFGQGTRLTVV.

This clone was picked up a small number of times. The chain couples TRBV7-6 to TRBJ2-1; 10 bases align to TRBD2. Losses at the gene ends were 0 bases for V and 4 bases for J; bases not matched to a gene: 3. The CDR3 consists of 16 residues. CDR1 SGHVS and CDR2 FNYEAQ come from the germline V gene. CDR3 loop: CASSLATSGVYNEQFF. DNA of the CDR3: TGTGCCAGCAGCTTAGCCACTAGCGGGGTTTACAATGAGCAGTTCTTC. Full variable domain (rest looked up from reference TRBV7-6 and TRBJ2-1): GAGVSQSPRYKVTKRGQDVALRCDPISGHVSLYWYRQALGQGPEFLTYFNYEAQQDKSGLPNDRFSAERPEGSISTLTIQRTEQRDSAMYRCASSLATSGVYNEQFFGPGTRLTVL.

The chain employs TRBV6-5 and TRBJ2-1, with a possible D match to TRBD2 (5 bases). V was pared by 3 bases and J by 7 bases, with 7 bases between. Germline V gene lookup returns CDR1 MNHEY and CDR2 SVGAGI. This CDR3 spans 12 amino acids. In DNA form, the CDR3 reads TGTGCCAGCAGTTATAGGAGGAATGAGCAGTTCTTC. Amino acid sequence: CASSYRRNEQFF.

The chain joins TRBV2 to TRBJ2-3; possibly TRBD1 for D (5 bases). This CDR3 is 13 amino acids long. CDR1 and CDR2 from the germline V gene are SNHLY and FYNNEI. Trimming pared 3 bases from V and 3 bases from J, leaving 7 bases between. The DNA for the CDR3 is TGTGCCAGCAGTGAGGCAGGGACAGATACGCAGTATTTT. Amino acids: CASSEAGTDTQYF.

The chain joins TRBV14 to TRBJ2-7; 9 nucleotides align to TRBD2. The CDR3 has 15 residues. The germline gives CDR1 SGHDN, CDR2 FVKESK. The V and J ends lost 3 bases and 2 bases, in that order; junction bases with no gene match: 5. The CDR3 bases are TGTGCCAGCAGCCAGCTAGCGGGGAGGACCTACGAGCAGTACTTC. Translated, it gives CASSQLAGRTYEQYF.

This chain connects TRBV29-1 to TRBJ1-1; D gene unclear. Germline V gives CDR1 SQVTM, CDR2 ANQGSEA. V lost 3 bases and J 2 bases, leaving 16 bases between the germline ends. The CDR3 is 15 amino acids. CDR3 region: CSVETAGFGNTEAFF. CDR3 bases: TGCAGCGTTGAGACGGCAGGTTTCGGAAACACTGAAGCTTTCTTT.

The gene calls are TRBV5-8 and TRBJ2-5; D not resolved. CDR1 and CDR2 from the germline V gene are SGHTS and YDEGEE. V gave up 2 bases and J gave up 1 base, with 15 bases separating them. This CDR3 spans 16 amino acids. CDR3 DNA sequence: TGTGCCAGCAGCTTAGAATCGGAGCTGGGCCAAGAGACCCAGTACTTC. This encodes CASSLESELGQETQYF.

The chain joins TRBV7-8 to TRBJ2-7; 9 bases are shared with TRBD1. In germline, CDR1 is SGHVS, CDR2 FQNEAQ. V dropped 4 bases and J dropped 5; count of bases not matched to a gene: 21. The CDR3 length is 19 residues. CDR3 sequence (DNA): TGTGCCAGCAGCTCCCCCCCCGGGACAGGGTTCCTCGGGCCCCACGAGCAGTACTTC. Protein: CASSSPPGTGFLGPHEQYF.

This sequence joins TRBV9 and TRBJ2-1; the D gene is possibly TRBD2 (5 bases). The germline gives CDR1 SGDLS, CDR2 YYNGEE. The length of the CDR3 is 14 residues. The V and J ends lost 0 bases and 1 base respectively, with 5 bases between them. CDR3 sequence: CASSVGGSYNEQFF. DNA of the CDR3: TGTGCCAGCAGCGTAGGCGGGTCCTACAATGAGCAGTTCTTC.

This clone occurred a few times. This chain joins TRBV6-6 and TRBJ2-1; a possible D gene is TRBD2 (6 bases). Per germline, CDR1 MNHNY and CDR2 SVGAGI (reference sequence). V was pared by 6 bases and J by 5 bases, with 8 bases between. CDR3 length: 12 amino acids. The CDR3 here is CASSWGDNEQFF. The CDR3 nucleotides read TGTGCCAGCAGCTGGGGGGACAATGAGCAGTTCTTC.